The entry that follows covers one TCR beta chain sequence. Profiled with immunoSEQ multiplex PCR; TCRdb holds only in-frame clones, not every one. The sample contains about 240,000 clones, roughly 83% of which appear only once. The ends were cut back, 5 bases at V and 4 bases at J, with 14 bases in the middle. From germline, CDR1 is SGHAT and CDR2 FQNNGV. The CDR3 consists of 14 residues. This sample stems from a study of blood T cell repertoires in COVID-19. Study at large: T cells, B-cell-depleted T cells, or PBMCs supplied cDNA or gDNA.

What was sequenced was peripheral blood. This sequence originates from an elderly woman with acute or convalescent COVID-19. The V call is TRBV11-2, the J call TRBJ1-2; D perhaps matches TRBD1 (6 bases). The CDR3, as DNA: TGTGCCAGCAGCCCCGGACAGCAGTTCTATGGCTACACCTTC. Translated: CASSPGQQFYGYTF.